This record looks at one T cell receptor beta chain sequence and its context. Vbeta (60) and Jbeta (13) primers were used in the PCR. Clones were read by immunoSEQ multiplex PCR, and TCRdb kept only the in-frame ones, dropping some. The sample holds about 120,000 clones, 75% to 85% seen once. These data are taken from a study of cytomegalovirus exposure and HLA in healthy donors. The CDR3 has 12 residues. Germline V gives CDR1 SGHVS, CDR2 FQNEAQ. Trimming took off 2 bases at V and 7 bases at J, with 6 bases between the two ends. The sample comprised PBMCs. The chain has TRBV7-8 and TRBJ2-1; no clear D gene. The TCR sequence derives from a man aged 25-45 years in good health and CMV-seropositive. The DNA for the CDR3 is TGTGCCAGCAGCTTAACACTAAATGAGCAGTTCTTC. Translation: CASSLTLNEQFF.